This T cell receptor beta chain stems from a study of blood T cell repertoires in COVID-19. The CDR3 extends over 13 amino acids. CDR1 and CDR2 (germline): SNHLY, FYNNEI. V was clipped by 7 bases and J by 15 bases, with 22 bases between them. Repertoires were generated with immunoSEQ multiplex PCR, while TCRdb's copy carries only in-frame clones and drops some. The table shows over 110,000 clones, with about 91% occurring only once. The sequence derives from a human donor in a cohort sampled during active COVID-19. The rearrangement uses TRBV2 and TRBJ2-4; a possible D gene is TRBD2 (6 bases). Sequences were obtained from peripheral blood. The chain's CDR3 is CASIPQGELGGYF. The CDR3 coding sequence is TGTGCCAGCATCCCCCAGGGCGAGTTGGGGGGGTACTTC.